This T cell receptor beta chain is drawn from a study of neurological immune-mediated disorders. Germline V gene data show CDR1 as LNHNV and CDR2 as YYDKDF (reference sequence). The CDR3 consists of 16 residues. The ends were cut back, 3 bases at V and 3 bases at J, with 18 bases in the middle. The cDNA was synthesized by 5'RACE incorporating 10-nucleotide random UMIs. TCRdb reanalysed the 5' RACE reads using MiXCR and keeps one entry per CDR3 protein. The data hold roughly 52,000 distinct CDR3 sequences, with around 5.8% observed a single time. Points from the study as a whole: It was HTLV-1-associated myelopathy that showed the most TCR clonal expansion, while multiple sclerosis showed the least, falling below healthy controls.

CD4+ or CD8+ T cells, over 800,000 per library, were used for sorted libraries. Details on this clonotype: As yet, its antigen is unknown.

V is TRBV15 and J is TRBJ2-7; D is uncertain. The TCR was taken from a woman aged 18-29 years with multiple sclerosis. Material for sequencing was CD4+ T cells from blood. CDR3: CATSRGRVTWGYEQYV. In DNA form, the CDR3 reads TGTGCCACCAGCAGGGGCCGGGTTACATGGGGCTACGAGCAGTACGTC.